Listed below are T cell receptor beta chains from one sample, sequenced in a study of blood T cell repertoires in COVID-19. Data came from immunoSEQ multiplex PCR; TCRdb stores just in-frame clones and leaves some out. The table includes some 80,000 clones, around 84% detected once. The sample taken for sequencing was peripheral blood. The receptors here all came from a woman in her seventies with acute or convalescent COVID-19. CDR3s include the opening cysteine and the closing phenylalanine or tryptophan. The order of the fields is CDR3 length, V gene, D gene, clone size, J gene, CDR3 DNA, CDR3 protein. A D gene is named only where the DNA matches it firmly. Some rows mark clone size as missing; the rest say once, few, many or name a class of expanded clone.

len: 16
v_gene: TRBV7-9
d_gene: TRBD1
abundance: NA
j_gene: TRBJ2-5
CDR3nt: TGTGCCAGCAGCTGGAATCCGGGACAGACCAAAGAGACCCAGTACTTC
CDR3aa: CASSWNPGQTKETQYF

len: 15
v_gene: TRBV6-5
d_gene: TRBD2
abundance: few
j_gene: TRBJ2-7
CDR3nt: TGTGCCAGCATGCAGCGGGAGGGCAGGACCTACGAGCAGTACTTC
CDR3aa: CASMQREGRTYEQYF

len: 11
v_gene: TRBV20-1
d_gene: NA
abundance: once
j_gene: TRBJ1-2
CDR3nt: TGCAGTGCTAAGTTTCTGAGCGGCTACACCTTC
CDR3aa: CSAKFLSGYTF

len: 18
v_gene: TRBV5-1
d_gene: NA
abundance: NA
j_gene: TRBJ2-3
CDR3nt: TGCGCCAGCAGCTTGGACGGGGGGCCCTCAGTTCGCACAGATACGCAGTATTTT
CDR3aa: CASSLDGGPSVRTDTQYF

len: 16
v_gene: TRBV5-1
d_gene: TRBD1
abundance: NA
j_gene: TRBJ1-2
CDR3nt: TGCGCCAGCAGCACGGGACAGGGAAAAGGCGGCTATGGCTACACCTTC
CDR3aa: CASSTGQGKGGYGYTF

len: 16
v_gene: TRBV5-5
d_gene: NA
abundance: few
j_gene: TRBJ1-2
CDR3nt: TGTGCCAGCAGCTTTGGGCCCAACTCCCAGGGCTATGGCTACACCTTC
CDR3aa: CASSFGPNSQGYGYTF

len: 13
v_gene: TRBV10-2
d_gene: NA
abundance: NA
j_gene: TRBJ1-2
CDR3nt: TGCGCCAGCAGTGAAGAGGTTTACTATGGCTACACCTTC
CDR3aa: CASSEEVYYGYTF

len: 13
v_gene: TRBV7-3
d_gene: NA
abundance: NA
j_gene: TRBJ2-7
CDR3nt: TGTGCCAGCAGCTTACAGGACAGCTACGAGCAGTACTTC
CDR3aa: CASSLQDSYEQYF

len: 14
v_gene: TRBV19
d_gene: NA
abundance: NA
j_gene: TRBJ2-1
CDR3nt: TGTGCCAGTACTAGTGCTTTGTCCTACAATGAGCAGTTCTTC
CDR3aa: CASTSALSYNEQFF

len: 16
v_gene: TRBV12-5
d_gene: TRBD2
abundance: NA
j_gene: TRBJ2-7
CDR3nt: TGTGCTAGTGGTTTGGGCGGGACTAGCGGGAGTTACGAGCAGTACTTC
CDR3aa: CASGLGGTSGSYEQYF

len: 17
v_gene: TRBV19
d_gene: TRBD1
abundance: NA
j_gene: TRBJ2-6
CDR3nt: TGTGCCAGTAGGACCCCCGGGACAGGTTCTGGGGCCAACGTCCTGACTTTC
CDR3aa: CASRTPGTGSGANVLTF

len: 14
v_gene: TRBV5-6
d_gene: TRBD1
abundance: NA
j_gene: TRBJ2-3
CDR3nt: TGTGCCTCCGCCAGGGGGCTCGTCATAGATACGCAGTATTTT
CDR3aa: CASARGLVIDTQYF

len: 18
v_gene: TRBV5-4
d_gene: TRBD1
abundance: few
j_gene: TRBJ2-6
CDR3nt: TGTGCCAGTTCAAGCCGGGACAGGGGTCCATCTGGGGCCAACGTCCTGACTTTC
CDR3aa: CASSSRDRGPSGANVLTF

len: 15
v_gene: TRBV7-9
d_gene: NA
abundance: NA
j_gene: TRBJ2-1
CDR3nt: TGTGCCAGCAGCAGACTAGTAGGATCCTACAATGAGCAGTTCTTC
CDR3aa: CASSRLVGSYNEQFF

len: 15
v_gene: TRBV7-3
d_gene: TRBD2
abundance: few
j_gene: TRBJ2-2
CDR3nt: TGTGCCAGCAGCATCGGGACTAGTCGGACCGGGGAGCTGTTTTTT
CDR3aa: CASSIGTSRTGELFF

len: 16
v_gene: TRBV19
d_gene: TRBD2
abundance: NA
j_gene: TRBJ2-5
CDR3nt: TGTGCCAGTAGTCCAGGACTAGCGGGAGCTCGGGAGACCCAGTACTTC
CDR3aa: CASSPGLAGARETQYF

len: 12
v_gene: TRBV2
d_gene: NA
abundance: few
j_gene: TRBJ1-4
CDR3nt: TGTGCCAGCAGTGAACTCGGGCGGGAACTGTTTTTT
CDR3aa: CASSELGRELFF

len: 15
v_gene: TRBV7-6
d_gene: NA
abundance: NA
j_gene: TRBJ2-3
CDR3nt: TGTGCCAGCAGCCTTAGCGCCCTAAGCACAGATACGCAGTATTTT
CDR3aa: CASSLSALSTDTQYF

len: 15
v_gene: TRBV5-1
d_gene: TRBD1
abundance: NA
j_gene: TRBJ1-1
CDR3nt: TGCGCCAGCAGCTTGGGACAGGGCTCGGTCACTGAAGCTTTCTTT
CDR3aa: CASSLGQGSVTEAFF

len: 15
v_gene: TRBV7-2
d_gene: TRBD1
abundance: NA
j_gene: TRBJ1-6
CDR3nt: TGTGCCAGCAGCCAACAGGGACAGGGGTATTCACCCCTCCACTTT
CDR3aa: CASSQQGQGYSPLHF

len: 14
v_gene: TRBV15
d_gene: NA
abundance: NA
j_gene: TRBJ2-3
CDR3nt: TGTGCCACCAGCAGAGGGTTGGCACCTGATACGCAGTATTTT
CDR3aa: CATSRGLAPDTQYF

len: 15
v_gene: TRBV24-1
d_gene: TRBD1
abundance: NA
j_gene: TRBJ1-2
CDR3nt: TGTGCCACCAGTGATCCGCGGACAGGGAACTATGGCTACACCTTC
CDR3aa: CATSDPRTGNYGYTF

len: 14
v_gene: TRBV10-2
d_gene: NA
abundance: NA
j_gene: TRBJ2-7
CDR3nt: TGCGCCAGCAGTGACTACAGAAAGACCTACGAGCAGTACTTC
CDR3aa: CASSDYRKTYEQYF

len: 15
v_gene: TRBV25-1
d_gene: NA
abundance: NA
j_gene: TRBJ1-2
CDR3nt: TGTGCCAGCAGTGGTCCGTCAGGGTTTCACTATGGCTACACCTTC
CDR3aa: CASSGPSGFHYGYTF

len: 14
v_gene: TRBV10-3
d_gene: TRBD1
abundance: NA
j_gene: TRBJ1-2
CDR3nt: TGTGCCATCAGCGAGGGACAGGGAACTCATGGCTACACCTTC
CDR3aa: CAISEGQGTHGYTF

len: 16
v_gene: TRBV7-9
d_gene: NA
abundance: NA
j_gene: TRBJ2-2
CDR3nt: TGTGCCAGCAGCTTAGCGAATTGGTACCAGATCGGGGAGCTGTTTTTT
CDR3aa: CASSLANWYQIGELFF

len: 13
v_gene: TRBV7-9
d_gene: NA
abundance: NA
j_gene: TRBJ2-5
CDR3nt: TGTGCCAGCAGCTCTCCGTACCAAGAGACCCAGTACTTC
CDR3aa: CASSSPYQETQYF

len: 12
v_gene: TRBV9
d_gene: TRBD1
abundance: few
j_gene: TRBJ1-5
CDR3nt: TGTGCCAGCGGACAGGGCAATCAGCCCCAGCATTTT
CDR3aa: CASGQGNQPQHF

len: 13
v_gene: TRBV19
d_gene: NA
abundance: NA
j_gene: TRBJ1-6
CDR3nt: TGTGCCAGTAGTATCTCGGGGAATTCACCCCTCCACTTT
CDR3aa: CASSISGNSPLHF

len: 14
v_gene: TRBV15
d_gene: NA
abundance: NA
j_gene: TRBJ2-2
CDR3nt: TGTGCCACCAGCAGAGGGGCTAACATTAGGGAGCTGTTTTTT
CDR3aa: CATSRGANIRELFF

len: 15
v_gene: TRBV5-6
d_gene: TRBD2
abundance: NA
j_gene: TRBJ2-7
CDR3nt: TGTGCCAGCAGCTTGGCACTAGCGGGAGGGCCCGAGCAGTACTTC
CDR3aa: CASSLALAGGPEQYF

len: 14
v_gene: TRBV20-1
d_gene: NA
abundance: NA
j_gene: TRBJ2-2
CDR3nt: TGCAGTGCTAGTGGCCTCGGGAACACCGGGGAGCTGTTTTTT
CDR3aa: CSASGLGNTGELFF

len: 14
v_gene: TRBV27
d_gene: TRBD2
abundance: NA
j_gene: TRBJ2-7
CDR3nt: TGTGCCAGCAGGTCGGGGACTAGCTTGCCCGAGCAGTACTTC
CDR3aa: CASRSGTSLPEQYF

len: 14
v_gene: TRBV6-2/TRBV6-3
d_gene: TRBD1
abundance: NA
j_gene: TRBJ1-1
CDR3nt: TGTGCCAGCAGTGCGGGACAGACAAACACTGAAGCTTTCTTT
CDR3aa: CASSAGQTNTEAFF

len: 16
v_gene: TRBV27
d_gene: TRBD1
abundance: NA
j_gene: TRBJ1-5
CDR3nt: TGTGCCAGCAGTTCGGGGACAGGGGCACCCCCCAAGCCCCAGCATTTT
CDR3aa: CASSSGTGAPPKPQHF